This is a list of T cell receptor beta chains from one sample in a study of cytomegalovirus exposure and HLA in healthy donors. TCRdb's copy holds only in-frame clones and misses some; the assay was immunoSEQ multiplex PCR. The sample consists of almost 90,000 clones, 85% of them appearing once. The sample was PBMCs. The receptors were gathered from a man aged 35 to 55 in good health and CMV-seropositive. The CDR3 runs from the conserved cysteine through the conserved F or W. A D gene is named only where the DNA matches it firmly. Size is omitted from some rows. Given values are once, few, many or a class for expanded clones.

j_call d_call v_call clone_size cdr3_nt cdr3_aa
TRBJ2-7 NA TRBV5-8 few TGTGCCAGCAGCTTAGGCGGAAGCTCCTACGAGCAGTACTTC CASSLGGSSYEQYF
TRBJ1-1 NA TRBV18 once TGTGCCAGCTCACCACCGTCGGGTGGTGGCGGTGAAGCTTTCTTT CASSPPSGGGGEAFF
TRBJ2-2 TRBD2 TRBV6-5 NA TGTGCCAGCAGTCTTTTAGCGGGAGACATCGGGGAGCTGTTTTTT CASSLLAGDIGELFF
TRBJ2-3 NA TRBV18 once TGTGCCAGCGCCCCGCGAGGTTACCGACAGAACACAGATACGCAGTATTTT CASAPRGYRQNTDTQYF
TRBJ1-4 TRBD1 TRBV4-1 NA TGCGCCAGCAGCCAAGAAGGGGACAGAAGGTTGGGGAATGAAAAACTGTTTTTT CASSQEGDRRLGNEKLFF
TRBJ2-1 NA TRBV28 NA TGTGCCAGCAGTTTACCCCTACTCAATGAGCAGTTCTTC CASSLPLLNEQFF
TRBJ1-6 NA TRBV15 NA TGTGCCACCAGCGAGGGACTCTATCCCTCACCCCTCCACTTT CATSEGLYPSPLHF
TRBJ2-1 NA TRBV5-4 NA TGTGCCAGCAGCCAGACGTCAGGGTCGGTTTGGAATGAGCAGTTCTTC CASSQTSGSVWNEQFF
TRBJ1-2 TRBD1 TRBV4-2 NA TGTGCCAGCAGCCAAGATCCGGCAGGGGGCTACGGCTACACCTTC CASSQDPAGGYGYTF
TRBJ2-1 TRBD1 TRBV27 once TGTGCCAGCAGACAGACAGGGGGCGCTGACGTGAATGAGCAGTTCTTC CASRQTGGADVNEQFF
TRBJ2-1 TRBD2 TRBV14 NA TGTGCCAGCAGTCTAGGACTAGTCTCTACGAATGAGCAGTTCTTC CASSLGLVSTNEQFF
TRBJ1-2 TRBD1 TRBV6-6 NA TGTGCCAGCAGCCCCGTCCGGGACAGGGCGGGCTACACCTTC CASSPVRDRAGYTF
TRBJ1-2 TRBD1 TRBV7-2 NA TGTGCCAGCAGCTCACTTACAGGGGGCGTCGCCGGCTACACCTTC CASSSLTGGVAGYTF
TRBJ1-1 TRBD1 TRBV6-1 NA TGTGCCAGCAGTGCCTTCCGGGACAGGGACCCTGAAGCTTTCTTT CASSAFRDRDPEAFF
TRBJ2-5 TRBD1 TRBV14 few TGTGCCAGCAGCACAGGGGGCTGGGCCCAAGAGACCCAGTACTTC CASSTGGWAQETQYF
TRBJ1-6 NA TRBV6-4 NA TGTGCCAGCAGTGCCGACAGATCGTCACCCCTCCACTTT CASSADRSSPLHF
TRBJ2-7 NA TRBV27 medium-sized TGTGCCAGCGGGCGGGGAACCTACGAGCAGTACTTC CASGRGTYEQYF
TRBJ2-5 TRBD2 TRBV13 few TGTGCCAGCAGCGTTACTAGCGGGGGGCCACAAGAGACCCAGTACTTC CASSVTSGGPQETQYF
TRBJ2-1 NA TRBV7-2 NA TGTGCCAGCAGCATGAGCGGGTTGGGTCTCAATGAGCAGTTCTTC CASSMSGLGLNEQFF
TRBJ2-7 TRBD1 TRBV7-2 NA TGTGCCAGCAGCCAGGGGGCCTACGAGCAGTACTTC CASSQGAYEQYF
TRBJ1-6 NA TRBV14 NA TGTGCCAGCACCTCAGGGCCAGCTTATTCACCCCTCCACTTT CASTSGPAYSPLHF
TRBJ2-3 NA TRBV9 few TGTGCCAGCAGCGTAGGACAGGACACAGATACGCAGTATTTT CASSVGQDTDTQYF
TRBJ2-5 NA TRBV15 once TGTGCCACCAGCAGAGATCCCGACTCCCCGCAGTACTTC CATSRDPDSPQYF
TRBJ1-2 NA TRBV6-5 NA TGTGCCAGCAGTTACACCCGGACTCATGGCTACACCTTC CASSYTRTHGYTF
TRBJ1-3 NA TRBV6-1 NA TGTGCCAGCAGTGATGAGGGAATGGGAAACACCATATATTTT CASSDEGMGNTIYF
TRBJ2-7 NA TRBV7-9 NA TGTGCCAGCAGCTTAACATCCAGGGTCTACGAGCAGTACTTC CASSLTSRVYEQYF
TRBJ1-6 TRBD1 TRBV7-3 NA TGTGCCAGCAGCTCGGGACAGGGGCGAAATTCACCCCTCCACTTT CASSSGQGRNSPLHF
TRBJ2-5 TRBD2 TRBV5-4 NA TGTGCCAGCAGCTCGGAGAGCGGGACAGAGACCCAGTACTTC CASSSESGTETQYF
TRBJ2-1 TRBD2 TRBV2 NA TGTGCCAGCAGTGGGTCTAGCGGGGGGTGGAATGAGCAGTTCTTC CASSGSSGGWNEQFF
TRBJ2-5 TRBD1 TRBV4-1 NA TGCGCCAGCAGCCAAGAAGGGACAGGGTTTTCGTGGGAGACCCAGTACTTC CASSQEGTGFSWETQYF
TRBJ2-1 NA TRBV7-6 NA TGTGCCAGCAGTCTACGGGAGTTAACCTACAATGAGCAGTTCTTC CASSLRELTYNEQFF
TRBJ1-2 TRBD1 TRBV28 few TGTGCCAGCACCAGGGGGCTGAATTATGGCTACACCTTC CASTRGLNYGYTF
TRBJ2-7 NA TRBV4-1 NA TGCGCCAGCAGCCAAGAGGGGGCCGACTCCTACGAGCAGTACTTC CASSQEGADSYEQYF
TRBJ1-2 NA TRBV30 NA TGTGCCTGGAGTCGCGGGGCGGGCCGTGACAGCTATGGCTACACCTTC CAWSRGAGRDSYGYTF
TRBJ2-7 NA TRBV15 NA TGTGCCACCAGCAGCAGGGGATCGGGCTCCTACGAGCAGTACTTC CATSSRGSGSYEQYF
TRBJ1-5 NA TRBV6-1 NA TGTGCCAGCAAATGGACAAGAAATAGCAATCAGCCCCAGCATTTT CASKWTRNSNQPQHF
TRBJ2-3 TRBD2 TRBV6-1 NA TGTGCCAGCAGTGAAGCGTTAGGGACTAGCGGGAGGTTGAATACGCAGTATTTT CASSEALGTSGRLNTQYF
TRBJ2-7 TRBD2 TRBV12-5 NA TGTGCTAGTGGTTTAGCGGGGGGGCCCCACGAGCAGTACTTC CASGLAGGPHEQYF
TRBJ2-6 NA TRBV19 NA TGTGCCAGTAGTATACTAACGACAGGGGCCAACGTCCTGACTTTC CASSILTTGANVLTF
TRBJ2-7 TRBD2 TRBV18 NA TGTGCCAGCTCACCACCCGCGGGAGCCGGGGAGCAGTACTTC CASSPPAGAGEQYF
TRBJ2-2 TRBD2 TRBV15 NA TGTGCCACCAGCAGAGTCGGGGGGGCGGCCGGGGAGCTGTTTTTT CATSRVGGAAGELFF
TRBJ2-3 NA TRBV5-1 NA TGCGCCAGCAGCGTTGGGGCAGGGGGAGGTATTTCAGATACGCAGTATTTT CASSVGAGGGISDTQYF
TRBJ2-5 NA TRBV18 NA TGTGCCAGCTCACCAGAGGGAGTGACCCAGTACTTC CASSPEGVTQYF
TRBJ2-7 TRBD1 TRBV30 NA TGTGCCTGGACCCGCCGGGACAGGGGGCAGCAGTACTTC CAWTRRDRGQQYF